A selection of T cell receptor beta chains follows, all from one sample in a study of immune characteristics of hereditary and idiopathic chronic pancreatitis. TCRdb keeps only in-frame clones here, not all; method: immunoSEQ multiplex PCR. This sample has almost 9,500 clones, with 79% found just once. Sequencing was carried out using pancreas tissue with idiopathic chronic pancreatitis. The receptors originated from a human donor with chronic pancreatitis. Both conserved end residues are part of each CDR3. The order of the fields is J gene, V gene, CDR3 protein.

TRBJ1-1 TRBV19 CASSITAASNTEAFF
TRBJ1-5 TRBV2 CASSAPNTGTGPLFLSNQPQHF
TRBJ2-1 TRBV29-1 CSVRRGGKNEQFF
TRBJ2-5 TRBV18 CASQGVQETQYF
TRBJ1-1 TRBV7-9 CASSNKGQGEMFF
TRBJ1-3 TRBV7-9 CASSGGFSGNTIYF
TRBJ2-3 TRBV9 CASSEAQGATDTQYF
TRBJ1-6 TRBV19 CASSIGTGNSPLHF
TRBJ2-3 TRBV19 CASSVGLADTQYF
TRBJ1-3 TRBV4-3 CASSQDRGDLSLSGNTIYF
TRBJ1-5 TRBV19 CASRTSGPYSNQPQHF
TRBJ2-1 TRBV3-1/TRBV3-2 CASSQSPGPTYNEQFF
TRBJ2-1 TRBV11-3 CASSFVFGDNEQFF
TRBJ2-5 TRBV3-1/TRBV3-2 CASSRSGGGQTQYF
TRBJ2-5 TRBV3-1/TRBV3-2 CASSQDRAGAVSQYF
TRBJ2-1 TRBV6-4 CASISRGGRLNNEQFF
TRBJ2-7 TRBV12-3/TRBV12-4 CASGMGPGEQYF
TRBJ2-2 TRBV3-1/TRBV3-2 CASSRRDTFWELFF
TRBJ2-5 TRBV3-1/TRBV3-2 CASSQTGHQETQYF
TRBJ2-2 TRBV24-1 CATRLGGTGELFF
TRBJ2-1 TRBV9 CASSVGQGAHNEQFF
TRBJ2-5 TRBV6-5 CASSYDGETQYF
TRBJ2-3 TRBV21-1 CASSPPGTALDTQYF
TRBJ2-2 TRBV12-5 CARAEGGPRAGELFF
TRBJ2-3 TRBV12-5 CASGLGLAVDTQYF
TRBJ1-1 TRBV10-3 CATTDDGLNVLMNTEAFF
TRBJ1-3 TRBV4-3 CASSQDLANTIYF
TRBJ1-1 TRBV6-1 CASSEAWENTEAFF